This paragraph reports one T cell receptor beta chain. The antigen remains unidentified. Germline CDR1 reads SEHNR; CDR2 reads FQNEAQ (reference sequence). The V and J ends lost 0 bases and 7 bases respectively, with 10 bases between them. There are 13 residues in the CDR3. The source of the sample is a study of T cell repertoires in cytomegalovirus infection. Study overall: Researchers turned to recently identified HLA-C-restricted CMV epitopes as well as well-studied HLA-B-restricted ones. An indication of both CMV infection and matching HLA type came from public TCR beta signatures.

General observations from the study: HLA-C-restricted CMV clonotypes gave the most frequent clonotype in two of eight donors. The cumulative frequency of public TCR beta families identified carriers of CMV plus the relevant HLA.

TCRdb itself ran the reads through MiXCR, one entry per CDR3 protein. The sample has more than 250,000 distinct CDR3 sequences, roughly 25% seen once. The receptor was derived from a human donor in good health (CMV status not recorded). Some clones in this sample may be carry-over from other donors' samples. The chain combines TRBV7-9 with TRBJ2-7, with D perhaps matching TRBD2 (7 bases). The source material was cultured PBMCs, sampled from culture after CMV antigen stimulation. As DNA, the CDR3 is TGTGCCAGCAGCTTAGCGGGGGGGACAGAGCAGTACGTC. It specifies CASSLAGGTEQYV.